Shown below are 23 T cell receptor beta chains from a single sample sequenced in a study of CD8+ T cells in alopecia areata. cDNA prepared by RNA extraction and subsequent reverse transcription served as the template for sequencing. Data came from immunoSEQ multiplex PCR; TCRdb stores just in-frame clones and leaves some out. The table shows 80,000 to 100,000 clones, with approximately 42% occurring only once. Sequencing was done on a sample of CD4+ T cells sorted from blood. The receptors originated from a human donor with alopecia areata.

This clone was counted only a few times. The CDR3 sequence: CASSPRRGGDQETQYF. The DNA of the CDR3 is TGTGCCAGCAGCCCCCGGCGGGGGGGTGACCAAGAGACCCAGTACTTC. The chain carries TRBV14 and TRBJ2-5; 9 nucleotides align to TRBD2. From germline, CDR1 is SGHDN and CDR2 FVKESK. Trimming removed 4 bases from V and 0 bases from J; junction bases left unmatched: 6. This CDR3 comprises 16 residues.

This clone was observed many times. The rearrangement uses TRBV14 and TRBJ2-2; D possibly corresponds to TRBD1 (6 bases). CDR1 and CDR2 from the germline V gene are SGHDN and FVKESK. V gave up 5 bases and J gave up 4 bases, with 14 bases separating them. This CDR3 has 15 amino acids. The CDR3: CASSYNTGSTGELFF. The CDR3, as DNA: TGTGCCAGCAGCTACAATACAGGGAGCACCGGGGAGCTGTTTTTT.

The chain combines TRBV27 with TRBJ1-2; 7 bases agree with TRBD1. In germline, CDR1 is MNHEY, CDR2 SMNVEV (reference sequence). CDR3 length: 14 amino acids. Trimming cost V 4 bases and J 4 bases; bases outside gene matches: 6. The CDR3 here is CASSSQTGRYGYTF. The CDR3 nucleotides read TGTGCCAGCAGTTCGCAGACAGGGCGCTATGGCTACACCTTC.

The V and J genes are TRBV29-1 and TRBJ1-5; no clear D. This CDR3 has 13 residues. Germline values: CDR1 SQVTM, CDR2 ANQGSEA. The ends were cut back, 4 bases at V and 5 bases at J, with 12 bases in the middle. The CDR3 bases are TGCAGCGTTGCGCGGGAGGTGGATCAGCCCCAGCATTTT. Translation gives CSVAREVDQPQHF.

This chain connects TRBV2 to TRBJ2-2, with D hard to call. Trimming removed 6 bases from V and 6 bases from J, with 14 bases in between. CDR3 size: 14 residues. Germline V CDR1 and CDR2: SNHLY, FYNNEI. The CDR3 region is CASRPIKGPGELFF. In DNA form, the CDR3 reads TGTGCCAGCAGACCAATTAAAGGTCCCGGGGAGCTGTTTTTT.

The chain has TRBV30 and TRBJ2-7; weak D call: TRBD2 (6 bases). Germline CDR1 reads GTSNPN; CDR2 reads SVGIG (reference sequence). This CDR3 contains 11 residues. V lost 2 bases to trimming and J lost 6 bases, with 8 bases between them. The CDR3 bases are TGTGCCTGGAGTCGGGACTTCGAGCAGTACTTC. Its protein product is CAWSRDFEQYF.

V and J are TRBV6-6 and TRBJ2-5; no clear D. The CDR3 has 13 amino acids. Between the trimmed V and J ends, which lost 7 bases and 5 bases, there was a span of 14 bases. The V gene's germline CDR1 is MNHNY and CDR2 SVGAGI (reference sequence). CDR3 bases: TGTGCCAGCACCCCCTCGGTCTCGGAGACCCAGTACTTC. Its protein is CASTPSVSETQYF.

The chain combines TRBV30 with TRBJ2-1, with 7 bases that match TRBD2. Trimming removed 5 bases from V and 10 bases from J; junction bases left unmatched: 14. The CDR3 is 14 residues long. Per germline, CDR1 GTSNPN and CDR2 SVGIG (reference sequence). The CDR3 DNA sequence: TGTGCCTGGTCAGGCGGGGGTCGGGATTCGGAGCAGTTCTTC. This sequence encodes CAWSGGGRDSEQFF.

This clone was counted only a few times. This chain links TRBV29-1 with TRBJ1-1; D is unclear. Trimming took off 3 bases at V and 1 base at J, with 9 bases between the two ends. The V gene's germline CDR1 is SQVTM and CDR2 ANQGSEA. The CDR3 is made up of 13 amino acids. The CDR3 DNA sequence: TGCAGCGTTGAGGGCGAGGGGAACACTGAAGCTTTCTTT. Translated, it gives CSVEGEGNTEAFF. The full variable domain, with the rest looked up from reference TRBV29-1 and TRBJ1-1, is SAVISQKPSRDICQRGTSLTIQCQVDSQVTMMFWYRQQPGQSLTLIATANQGSEATYESGFVIDKFPISRPNLTFSTLTVSNMSPEDSSIYLCSVEGEGNTEAFFGQGTRLTVV.

V and J are TRBV30 and TRBJ1-5, with D unclear. V was cut by 0 bases and J by 4 bases, with 13 bases left in between. Germline-derived CDR1 and CDR2 are GTSNPN and SVGIG (reference sequence). This CDR3 is 15 amino acids long. For the CDR3, the DNA is TGTGCCTGGAGTGTGGAGGCAGGACGGAATCAGCCCCAGCATTTT. Its translation is CAWSVEAGRNQPQHF.

The chain couples TRBV29-1 to TRBJ2-7, with 7 bases that match TRBD1. The CDR3 length is 11 residues. The V gene end was trimmed by 6 bases and the J gene end by 4 bases; junction bases not matched to a gene: 3. CDR1 is SQVTM, CDR2 ANQGSEA, per germline. This CDR3 reads CSVKTGYEQYF. DNA for the CDR3: TGCAGCGTAAAGACAGGGTACGAGCAGTACTTC.

The V and J genes are TRBV15 and TRBJ2-3; D is unclear. This CDR3 has 14 amino acids. Germline CDR1 is LNHNV and CDR2 is YYDKDF (reference sequence). Trimming shortened V by 2 bases and J by 2 bases, and 8 bases separated the two germline ends. The DNA for the CDR3 is TGTGCCACCAGCAGACCCCTTGACACAGATACGCAGTATTTT. Translating gives CATSRPLDTDTQYF.

In its sample, this clone was seen a few times. This chain joins TRBV29-1 and TRBJ2-6; D gene uncertain. Trimming shortened V by 0 bases and J by 4 bases, and 10 bases separated the two germline ends. CDR1 is SQVTM and CDR2 is ANQGSEA in the germline V gene. This CDR3 has 15 residues. The CDR3 nucleotides are TGCAGCGTTGAAGATAGGGAACCGGGGGCCAACGTCCTGACTTTC. The encoded protein is CSVEDREPGANVLTF.

The V call is TRBV7-2, the J call TRBJ2-5, with D maybe TRBD1 (6 bases). The CDR3 is 15 amino acids. V gave up 2 bases and J gave up 1 base, with 11 bases separating them. From germline, CDR1 is SGHTA and CDR2 FQGNSA. CDR3 nucleotides: TGTGCCAGCAGCTTATTAGGGGGACCCCAAGAGACCCAGTACTTC. Its translation is CASSLLGGPQETQYF. The complete variable domain, with remaining parts taken from reference TRBV7-2 and TRBJ2-5, reads GAGVSQSPSNKVTEKGKDVELRCDPISGHTALYWYRQSLGQGLEFLIYFQGNSAPDKSGLPSDRFSAERTGGSVSTLTIQRTQQEDSAVYLCASSLLGGPQETQYFGPGTRLLVL.

The genes are TRBV5-1 and TRBJ2-3; TRBD2 aligns across 8 bases. Trimming took 2 bases from V and 0 from J; bases not matched to a gene: 8. The CDR3 runs 17 residues. Germline CDR1 is SGHRS and CDR2 is YFSETQ. CDR3 sequence reads: CASSLVTSATSTDTQYF. CDR3 DNA sequence: TGCGCCAGCAGCTTAGTGACTAGCGCGACTAGCACAGATACGCAGTATTTT. Combining the CDR3 with reference TRBV5-1 and TRBJ2-3 gives the whole variable domain KAGVTQTPRYLIKTRGQQVTLSCSPISGHRSVSWYQQTPGQGLQFLFEYFSETQRNKGNFPGRFSGRQFSNSRSEMNVSTLELGDSALYLCASSLVTSATSTDTQYFGPGTRLTVL.

This clone was counted a few times. J is TRBJ2-3 and V is TRBV7-9, with TRBD2 matching 15 bases. This CDR3 comprises 19 residues. Germline CDR1 reads SEHNR; CDR2 reads FQNEAQ (reference sequence). Trimming removed 5 bases from V and 0 bases from J; junction bases left unmatched: 9. The chain's CDR3 is CASSAGLAGGKISTDTQYF. CDR3 bases: TGTGCCAGCAGCGCTGGACTAGCGGGAGGGAAAATCAGCACAGATACGCAGTATTTT.

The chain couples TRBV5-1 to TRBJ2-6; D may be TRBD1 (6 bases). The V end was cut by 5 bases, the J end by 0 bases, with 9 bases between. Germline assignment: CDR1 SGHRS and CDR2 YFSETQ. The CDR3 covers 15 residues. Written as DNA, the CDR3 is TGCGCCAGCAGACTCAGGGGCTCTGGGGCCAACGTCCTGACTTTC. It codes for CASRLRGSGANVLTF. Full variable domain (rest looked up from reference TRBV5-1 and TRBJ2-6): KAGVTQTPRYLIKTRGQQVTLSCSPISGHRSVSWYQQTPGQGLQFLFEYFSETQRNKGNFPGRFSGRQFSNSRSEMNVSTLELGDSALYLCASRLRGSGANVLTFGAGSRLTVL.

The chain joins TRBV5-1 to TRBJ2-2; 9 bases align to TRBD1. The CDR3 sequence is 16 residues long. CDR1 and CDR2 (germline): SGHRS, YFSETQ. Unmatched junction bases numbered 4, after V lost 0 bases and J lost 4 bases. As DNA, the CDR3 is TGCGCCAGCAGCTTGGCGGGACAGGGAGTCACCGGGGAGCTGTTTTTT. Its translation is CASSLAGQGVTGELFF.

The genes are TRBV5-1 and TRBJ1-2; 7 bases agree with TRBD1. CDR1 SGHRS and CDR2 YFSETQ come from the germline V gene. The CDR3 extends over 14 amino acids. Trimming took 3 bases from V and 6 from J; bases not matched to a gene: 8. CDR3 loop: CASSYRQGADGYTF. In DNA, the CDR3 is TGCGCCAGCAGCTATCGACAGGGTGCGGATGGCTACACCTTC. The full variable domain, rest sourced from reference TRBV5-1 and TRBJ1-2, is KAGVTQTPRYLIKTRGQQVTLSCSPISGHRSVSWYQQTPGQGLQFLFEYFSETQRNKGNFPGRFSGRQFSNSRSEMNVSTLELGDSALYLCASSYRQGADGYTFGSGTRLTVV.

This clone showed up many times. V gene TRBV7-2 combines with J gene TRBJ2-5; D gene ambiguous. CDR3 length: 10 amino acids. Trimming pared 6 bases from V and 2 bases from J, leaving 1 base between. From germline, CDR1 is SGHTA and CDR2 FQGNSA. Here the CDR3 reads CASRQETQYF. The CDR3 DNA reads as TGTGCCAGCAGACAAGAGACCCAGTACTTC.

This clone was observed a handful of times. The rearrangement joins TRBV5-1 to TRBJ2-2; D is possibly TRBD2 (6 bases). The V end lost 1 base, the J end lost 5 bases, and 9 bases lay between the germline ends. CDR3 length: 14 residues. The germline V gene encodes CDR1 SGHRS and CDR2 YFSETQ. The CDR3 loop reads CASSLFAGTGELFF. For the CDR3, the DNA is TGCGCCAGCAGCTTGTTTGCGGGGACCGGGGAGCTGTTTTTT.

V usage is TRBV29-1 and J usage is TRBJ1-5; D not certain. Germline loops: CDR1 SQVTM, CDR2 ANQGSEA. Deletions cut 4 bases from V and 2 bases from J, with 12 bases between. CDR3 length: 14 amino acids. CDR3 nucleotide sequence: TGCAGCGTTGTTGGGGATACCGGCAATCAGCCCCAGCATTTT. It specifies CSVVGDTGNQPQHF.

This chain uses TRBV25-1 with TRBJ2-7; a weak D match, TRBD2 (6 bases). V dropped 3 bases and J dropped 4 bases, with 16 bases sitting between them. The CDR3 has 15 residues. Germline assignment: CDR1 MGHDK and CDR2 SYGVNS. CDR3 DNA: TGTGCCAGCAGTGACCCATTCCTCGGAGGGTACGAGCAGTACTTC. Residues: CASSDPFLGGYEQYF.